This T cell receptor beta chain was documented in a study of regulatory T cells in long-lasting Graves disease. Study-wide results and limits: With persistent disease, TRBV28, TRBJ1-2 and TRBJ2-5 were the favored segments.

Trimming stripped 4 bases from V and 2 bases from J, with 7 bases between. Germline values: CDR1 SGHTA, CDR2 FQGTGA. The CDR3 loop spans 13 amino acids. Arm-PCR of CDR3 regions with iRepertoire HTBI primers generated TCR beta libraries. Each CDR3 protein is one row after TCRdb ran MiXCR on the multiplex PCR reads. The sample holds 350,000 to 500,000 distinct CDR3 sequences; about 17% are singletons and the top ten take about 25%. Ten or more counts support this clonotype. Its antigen remains unknown. The time point denotes: newly diagnosed GD, antithyroid drugs for less than 3 months. Preparation of the TCR library used RNA extracted from PBMCs. This sample also belongs to another study, concerning T cells in Graves' hyperthyroidism and ophthalmopathy.

The chain employs TRBV7-3 and TRBJ2-3; D unresolved. Source: peripheral blood mononuclear cells (PBMCs), taken at new diagnosis, from a patient treated with antithyroid drugs. The TCR sequence derives from a woman aged 18-29 years with Graves disease. The CDR3 region is CASSSHFTDTQYF. DNA of the CDR3: TGTGCCAGCAGCTCCCACTTCACAGATACGCAGTATTTT.